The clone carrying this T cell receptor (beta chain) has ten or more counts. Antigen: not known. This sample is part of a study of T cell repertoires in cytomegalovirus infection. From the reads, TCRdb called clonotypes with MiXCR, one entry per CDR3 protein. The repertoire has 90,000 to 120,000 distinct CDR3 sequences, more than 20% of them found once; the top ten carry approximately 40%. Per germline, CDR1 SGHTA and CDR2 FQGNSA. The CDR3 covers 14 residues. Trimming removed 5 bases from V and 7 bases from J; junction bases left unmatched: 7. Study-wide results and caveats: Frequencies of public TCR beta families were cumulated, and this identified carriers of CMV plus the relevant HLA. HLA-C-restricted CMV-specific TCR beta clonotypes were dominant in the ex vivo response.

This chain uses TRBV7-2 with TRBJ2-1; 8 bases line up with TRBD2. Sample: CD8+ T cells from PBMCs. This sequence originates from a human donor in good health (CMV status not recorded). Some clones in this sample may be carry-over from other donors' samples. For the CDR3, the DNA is TGTGCCAGCAGCCCCCAGCGGGAGTGGAATGAGCAGTTCTTC. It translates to CASSPQREWNEQFF. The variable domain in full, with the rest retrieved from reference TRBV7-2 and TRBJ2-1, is GAGVSQSPSNKVTEKGKDVELRCDPISGHTALYWYRQSLGQGLEFLIYFQGNSAPDKSGLPSDRFSAERTGGSVSTLTIQRTQQEDSAVYLCASSPQREWNEQFFGPGTRLTVL.